Given below is one TCR beta chain in context. Its antigen is as yet unknown. These data are taken from a study of cytomegalovirus exposure and HLA in healthy donors. Study context: Earlier work reported 100 million to 130 million unique TCR beta sequences from 180 million or so T cells.

V was clipped by 0 bases and J by 1 base, with 23 bases between them. CDR3 length: 20 amino acids. CDR1 and CDR2 (germline): SGDLS, YYNGEE. Donors sampled were nominally healthy, though unrecorded immune exposures were likely. PCR primers comprised 60 Vbeta and 13 Jbeta primers. Using immunoSEQ multiplex PCR, the repertoire was profiled, and TCRdb retains in-frame clones only, with some absent. The repertoire holds about 150,000 clones, roughly 79% seen once, with around 1.7% in the top ten. Study results and caveats: A later analysis showed TCR association rates differing by HLA locus, peaking at DRB1 and lowest at HLA-C. Most of the TCR beta V segments (in an earlier analysis) were productive either about 87% or about 30% of the time.

The rearrangement uses TRBV9 and TRBJ2-1; D is perhaps TRBD2 (6 bases). The origin of this receptor is a woman in her twenties or thirties in good health and CMV-seronegative. Sequenced: PBMCs. CDR3 sequence reads: CASSVAIGGEKIVSYNEQFF. As DNA, the CDR3 is TGTGCCAGCAGCGTAGCTATTGGAGGGGAAAAGATAGTGTCCTACAATGAGCAGTTCTTC.